Below are 22 T cell receptor beta chains sequenced from a single sample in a study of shared clonotypes between healthy human individuals. TCRdb's table, derived via immunoSEQ multiplex PCR, lists solely in-frame clones and lacks some. The sample includes roughly 2,300,000 clones, around 92% of them seen just once. Material: naive CD4+ T cells from PBMCs. Subset of the sample: CD45RA+ positively selected. These receptors all come from a man aged 18 to 30 in good health. Some clones in this sample may be carry-over from other donors' samples.

The chain employs TRBV27 and TRBJ2-2; 7 bases line up with TRBD1. Losses at the gene ends were 6 bases for V and 4 bases for J; bases not matched to a gene: 8. This CDR3 has 15 residues. Germline V CDR1 and CDR2: MNHEY, SMNVEV (reference sequence). CDR3 region: CASSPRQGPTGELFF. CDR3 DNA: TGTGCCAGCAGCCCACGACAGGGACCCACCGGGGAGCTGTTTTTT.

The chain uses TRBV21-1 and TRBJ1-4. TRBV21-1 is tagged as a pseudogene. The CDR3 contains 16 residues. This CDR3 reads CASSSRGLPFNEKLFF. The CDR3 DNA sequence: TGTGCCAGCAGCAGCCGGGGACTTCCCTTCAATGAAAAACTGTTTTTT.

J is TRBJ1-3 and V is TRBV6-4; D gene uncertain. The ends were cut back, 3 bases at V and 2 bases at J, with 5 bases in the middle. CDR3 length: 13 residues. CDR1 and CDR2 from the germline V gene are MRHNA and SNTAGT. The CDR3 spells CASSEGTGNTIYF. The CDR3 DNA is TGTGCCAGCAGTGAGGGGACTGGAAACACCATATATTTT.

V gene TRBV4-1 combines with J gene TRBJ1-2; 12 nucleotides line up with TRBD1. Looked up from germline, CDR1 is MGHRA and CDR2 is YSYEKL. Trimming at V came to 4 bases and at J to 5 bases, leaving 8 bases not matched to a gene. The CDR3 length is 16 residues. The CDR3 DNA follows: TGCGCCAGCAGCCTTAAGGGACAGGGGGCTTGGTATGGCTACACCTTC. Translating gives CASSLKGQGAWYGYTF.

The chain combines TRBV28 with TRBJ1-2; D is undetermined. Trimming took off 3 bases at V and 2 bases at J, with 10 bases between the two ends. Germline CDR1 reads MDHEN; CDR2 reads SYDVKM. This CDR3 is 14 amino acids long. The CDR3 here is CASSLRQENYGYTF. In DNA, the CDR3 is TGTGCCAGCAGTTTGCGTCAGGAGAACTATGGCTACACCTTC.

This chain uses TRBV18 with TRBJ2-7; a possible D gene is TRBD1 (6 bases). The V end was cut by 4 bases, the J end by 5 bases, with 15 bases between. Germline CDR1 reads KGHSH; CDR2 reads LQKENI. The CDR3 has 14 residues. DNA of the CDR3: TGTGCCAGCTCACTGGGCCAGGGGATTAACGAGCAGTACTTC. It specifies CASSLGQGINEQYF.

The chain couples TRBV6-1 to TRBJ2-3; 7 positions agree with TRBD2. This CDR3 is built from 14 residues. Germline V lookup: CDR1 MNHNS, CDR2 SASEGT. V was pared by 9 bases and J by 3 bases, with 9 bases of the junction left unmatched. The CDR3 loop is CASRRGSWTDTQYF. The CDR3 DNA sequence: TGTGCCAGTCGGCGCGGGAGTTGGACAGATACGCAGTATTTT.

This CDR3 is CASSINGWDRVGYTF. CDR3 in DNA: TGTGCCAGTAGTATAAACGGATGGGACAGGGTGGGCTACACCTTC. The chain recombines TRBV19 with TRBJ1-2, with 9 positions matching TRBD1. Germline V CDR1 and CDR2: LNHDA, SQIVND (reference sequence). The length of the CDR3 is 15 residues. V lost 2 bases and J lost 8; bases outside the gene matches: 9.

For this clone: Without the conserved terminal phenylalanine or tryptophan, this CDR3 likely stems from a read error. The limits of the CDR3 on the DNA are not certain, so only TCRdb's listed CDR3 is given. The chain links TRBV18 to TRBJ2-7; the table's D call of TRBD2 was not tested on the DNA. Germline V gene data show CDR1 as KGHSH and CDR2 as LQKENI. The CDR3 extends over 10 residues, inclusive of both ends. The CDR3: CASSPPAAPG.

The chain has TRBV29-1 and TRBJ2-7; D possibly matches TRBD1 or TRBD2 (5 bases each). The ends were cut back, 0 bases at V and 6 bases at J, with 12 bases in the middle. This CDR3 is built from 13 residues. CDR1 is SQVTM and CDR2 is ANQGSEA in the germline V gene. CDR3 in DNA: TGCAGCGTTGAAGAATCGGGTGGGGGCGAGCAGTACTTC. Residues: CSVEESGGGEQYF.

The CDR3 DNA sequence: TGTGCCAGCAGGCAGGGGGCGCGCGGAAACACCATATATTTT. This gives the protein CASRQGARGNTIYF. The chain has TRBV25-1 and TRBJ1-3, with 8 bases that match TRBD1. The germline V gene has CDR1 MGHDK and CDR2 SYGVNS. J was trimmed by 4 bases and V by 6 bases; bases with no gene match: 5. This CDR3 has 14 residues.

This chain uses TRBV5-1 with TRBJ1-1, with 9 bases identical to TRBD1. Losses at the gene ends were 3 bases for V and 3 bases for J; bases not matched to a gene: 3. The CDR3 runs 14 residues. The germline V gene has CDR1 SGHRS and CDR2 YFSETQ. CDR3 residues: CASSWGTGHTEAFF. The CDR3 nucleotides read TGCGCCAGCAGCTGGGGGACAGGGCACACTGAAGCTTTCTTT.

This chain joins TRBV28 and TRBJ2-7, with D perhaps TRBD2 (5 bases). The germline V and J ends were trimmed by 4 bases and 0 bases, with 13 bases remaining between them. Germline CDR1 and CDR2: MDHEN and SYDVKM. The CDR3 runs 15 residues. The DNA for the CDR3 is TGTGCCAGCAGTTATGGAGGCACCCTCTCCTACGAGCAGTACTTC. It is translated as CASSYGGTLSYEQYF.

The V and J genes are TRBV5-6 and TRBJ1-4; 8 nucleotides line up with TRBD1. CDR1 SGHDT and CDR2 YYEEEE come from the germline V gene. The CDR3 runs to 15 residues. V lost 4 bases and J lost 4; bases outside the gene matches: 6. The CDR3 reads CASSPGTGHNEKLFF. Here the CDR3 DNA reads TGTGCCAGCAGCCCGGGGACAGGACATAATGAAAAACTGTTTTTT. Full variable domain (remainder filled in from reference TRBV5-6 and TRBJ1-4): DAGVTQSPTHLIKTRGQQVTLRCSPKSGHDTVSWYQQALGQGPQFIFQYYEEEERQRGNFPDRFSGHQFPNYSSELNVNALLLGDSALYLCASSPGTGHNEKLFFGSGTQLSVL.

The chain combines TRBV7-3 with TRBJ2-2; 8 bases are shared with TRBD1. V lost 4 bases to trimming and J lost 4 bases; unmatched junction nucleotides: 8. The V gene's germline CDR1 is SGHTA and CDR2 FQGTGA. The CDR3 is 16 residues long. CDR3 DNA: TGTGCCAGCAGCTCCTCGACAGGGGCCCTCACCGGGGAGCTGTTTTTT. As protein: CASSSSTGALTGELFF.

The chain joins TRBV6-6 to TRBJ2-7; TRBD2 matches 16 bases. CDR1 is MNHNY and CDR2 is SVGAGI in the germline V gene (reference sequence). J was trimmed by 5 bases and V by 2 bases; bases with no gene match: 3. This CDR3 has 16 residues. The CDR3 sequence: CASSYGTSGRADEQYF. Written as DNA, the CDR3 is TGTGCCAGCAGTTACGGGACTAGCGGGAGGGCCGACGAGCAGTACTTC.

The chain employs TRBV7-6 and TRBJ1-3; D possibly corresponds to TRBD1 (6 bases). CDR3 size: 20 residues. V was pared by 6 bases and J by 0 bases, with 27 bases between. CDR1 and CDR2 (germline): SGHVS, FNYEAQ. The CDR3 loop is CASSRSRDTLELFSGNTIYF. The CDR3, as DNA: TGTGCCAGCAGTCGTAGCCGGGACACACTCGAACTATTCTCTGGAAACACCATATATTTT.

Details on this clone: This CDR3 is also generated by other DNA sequences in the sample. This sequence joins TRBV6-5 and TRBJ1-6; D gene uncertain. CDR1 and CDR2 from the germline V gene are MNHEY and SVGAGI. V was shortened by 0 bases and J by 7 bases, with 4 bases between the two germline ends. This CDR3 is 13 amino acids long. The CDR3 DNA is TGTGCCAGCAGTTACTCTCAGAATTCACCCCTCCACTTT. Its protein product is CASSYSQNSPLHF.

This chain connects TRBV19 to TRBJ1-2; D remains unclear. Trimming cost V 4 bases and J 0 bases, with 9 bases left between them. The CDR3 extends over 14 amino acids. In germline, CDR1 is LNHDA, CDR2 SQIVND (reference sequence). Here the CDR3 reads CASSTGWTNYGYTF. The CDR3 bases are TGTGCCAGTAGTACCGGATGGACTAACTATGGCTACACCTTC.

The chain couples TRBV15 to TRBJ1-5; the D gene is possibly TRBD1 (6 bases). The CDR3 runs to 18 residues. Trimming left V 2 bases short and J 0 bases short, with 17 bases between. Germline V gene data show CDR1 as LNHNV and CDR2 as YYDKDF (reference sequence). The CDR3 protein is CATSRKLAQGNSNQPQHF. CDR3 bases: TGTGCCACCAGCAGAAAACTGGCACAGGGTAATAGCAATCAGCCCCAGCATTTT.

CDR3 protein: CASSLVPSHGTDTQYF. CDR3 nucleotides: TGTGCCAGCAGCTTGGTTCCAAGTCACGGCACAGATACGCAGTATTTT. This chain connects TRBV5-6 to TRBJ2-3, with D unclear. This CDR3 contains 16 residues. With 0 bases removed from V and 1 base from J, the gap between germline ends came to 12 bases. Germline lookup yields CDR1 SGHDT and CDR2 YYEEEE.

The chain carries TRBV7-2 and TRBJ1-1; D is ambiguous. Germline-derived CDR1 and CDR2 are SGHTA and FQGNSA. Between the trimmed V and J ends, which lost 1 base and 4 bases, there was a span of 13 bases. CDR3 size: 15 residues. CDR3 loop: CASSLDGDQVTEAFF. CDR3 coding DNA: TGTGCCAGCAGCTTAGACGGGGATCAGGTCACTGAAGCTTTCTTT.